The 23 T cell receptor beta chains given below trace back to one sample, sequenced in a study of glioma-infiltrating T cells after dendritic cell vaccination. The sample's time point: after dendritic cell vaccination, including at tumor progression/relapse. Sequencing used immunoSEQ multiplex PCR; TCRdb keeps in-frame clones, though not all of them. Of roughly 88,000 clones listed, 80% to 90% are singletons. Source: blood, taken after dendritic cell vaccination. The receptors come from a human donor with glioblastoma.

This clone appeared a single time. The chain uses TRBV5-1 and TRBJ2-1, with 8 bases identical to TRBD2. CDR3 length: 16 amino acids. The V gene's germline CDR1 is SGHRS and CDR2 YFSETQ. The junction had 10 bases not matched to a gene; V was cut back by 1 base and J by 7 bases. DNA for the CDR3: TGCGCCAGCAGCTTGTTCGTCGGGGGGGGAGAGAATGAGCAGTTCTTC. Translated: CASSLFVGGGENEQFF.

The chain links TRBV19 to TRBJ1-6; D is unresolved. Between the trimmed V and J ends, which lost 6 bases and 0 bases, there was a span of 12 bases. The CDR3 spans 16 residues. Germline V gene lookup returns CDR1 LNHDA and CDR2 SQIVND (reference sequence). The CDR3 DNA sequence: TGTGCCAGTAGCGGCGGAGGGAGCTCCTATAATTCACCCCTCCACTTT. Its protein product is CASSGGGSSYNSPLHF.

The rearrangement links TRBV5-1 to TRBJ2-5; no definite D call. With 3 bases removed from V and 0 bases from J, the gap between germline ends came to 6 bases. CDR1 and CDR2 (germline): SGHRS, YFSETQ. CDR3 length: 13 residues. The CDR3 is CASSSLNQETQYF. CDR3 DNA sequence: TGCGCCAGCAGCTCTCTAAACCAAGAGACCCAGTACTTC.

The chain is built from TRBV6-6 and TRBJ2-1; D ambiguous. V shed 7 bases and J shed 9 bases, with 19 bases lying between them. Germline V gene sequence: CDR1 MNHNY, CDR2 SVGAGI (reference sequence). The CDR3 runs 14 residues. The CDR3 nucleotides are TGTGCCAGCACCCGAGGCCCTAACGGCGGTGAGCAGTTCTTC. Protein sequence: CASTRGPNGGEQFF.

A few counts support this clone. The chain has TRBV7-2 and TRBJ2-1; 12 nucleotides match TRBD2. J gave up 12 bases and V 5 bases, and 2 bases lay outside the gene matches. The CDR3 extends over 12 amino acids. Germline-derived CDR1 and CDR2 are SGHTA and FQGNSA. CDR3 protein: CASSPLAGGQFF. CDR3 sequence (DNA): TGTGCCAGCAGCCCACTAGCGGGGGGGCAGTTCTTC.

The chain has TRBV6-5 and TRBJ1-1, with D possibly matching TRBD1 (6 bases). There are 12 residues in the CDR3. V was pared by 5 bases and J by 8 bases, with 12 bases between. Germline-derived CDR1 and CDR2 are MNHEY and SVGAGI. The CDR3 loop is CASSPRTAEAFF. CDR3 DNA: TGTGCCAGCAGTCCTCGGACAGCCGAAGCTTTCTTT.

The chain joins TRBV6-1 to TRBJ2-2; TRBD2 agrees at 10 bases. J lost 3 bases, V lost 3 bases, and 7 bases had no gene match. In germline, CDR1 is MNHNS, CDR2 SASEGT. The CDR3 extends over 17 amino acids. The CDR3, as DNA: TGTGCCAGCAGTGAGGCTAGCGGGAGTATGTACACCGGGGAGCTGTTTTTT. It translates to CASSEASGSMYTGELFF.

This chain connects TRBV5-4 to TRBJ2-3, with TRBD1 as a possible D gene (5 bases). The CDR3 spans 15 residues. V was shortened by 0 bases and J by 7 bases, with 15 bases between the two germline ends. Germline CDR1 is SGHNT and CDR2 is YYREEE (reference sequence). In nucleotides, the CDR3 is TGTGCCAGCAGCTTGGCCATTTCCAGGGAAAATACGCAGTATTTT. It yields the protein CASSLAISRENTQYF.

This clone counts as large. The V call is TRBV6-5, the J call TRBJ2-1; D may be TRBD2 (7 bases). V dropped 7 bases and J dropped 9 bases, with 16 bases sitting between them. The CDR3 length is 13 residues. Germline CDR1 MNHEY, CDR2 SVGAGI. This CDR3 reads CASTLGGQSEQFF. CDR3 sequence (DNA): TGTGCCAGCACCCTGGGGGGGCAAAGTGAGCAGTTCTTC.

The chain has TRBV7-3 and TRBJ2-2; D possibly corresponds to TRBD1 (6 bases). This CDR3 spans 13 amino acids. The germline V gene has CDR1 SGHTA and CDR2 FQGTGA. V dropped 3 bases and J dropped 11 bases, with 13 bases sitting between them. The CDR3 DNA reads as TGTGCCAGCAGCTTGGCGCAGGGGCGCGAGCTGTTTTTT. Its protein product is CASSLAQGRELFF.

V usage is TRBV19 and J usage is TRBJ1-5; 9 nucleotides align to TRBD1. V shed 5 bases and J 5 bases; nucleotides not matched to a gene: 13. The germline V gene encodes CDR1 LNHDA and CDR2 SQIVND (reference sequence). The CDR3 sequence is 17 residues long. The CDR3 DNA is TGTGCCAGTAGTTTTGGGACAGGGAATCAGGGGGATCAGCCCCAGCATTTT. It is translated as CASSFGTGNQGDQPQHF.

The V and J genes are TRBV4-2 and TRBJ2-1; the match to TRBD2 covers 9 bases. CDR3 length equals 16 residues. V shed 0 bases and J 10 bases; nucleotides not matched to a gene: 10. CDR1 and CDR2 (germline): LGHNA, YNFKEQ. The CDR3 is CASSQESGGGAREQFF. Here the CDR3 DNA reads TGTGCCAGCAGCCAAGAGTCTGGCGGGGGGGCCCGGGAGCAGTTCTTC.

As regards this clone: Other DNA sequences in this sample translate to the same CDR3. V usage is TRBV5-1 and J usage is TRBJ2-2, with TRBD2 matching 10 bases. CDR3 length: 15 amino acids. The germline V gene encodes CDR1 SGHRS and CDR2 YFSETQ. The V and J ends lost 0 bases and 6 bases, in that order; junction bases with no gene match: 2. CDR3 loop: CASSLVGLASGELFF. CDR3 coding DNA: TGCGCCAGCAGCTTGGTGGGACTAGCGTCCGGGGAGCTGTTTTTT.

The chain joins TRBV5-6 to TRBJ1-2; 9 bases align to TRBD1. Trimming cost V 5 bases and J 2 bases; bases outside gene matches: 4. The V gene's germline CDR1 is SGHDT and CDR2 YYEEEE. There are 14 residues in the CDR3. CDR3 sequence: CASSAGTGNYGYTF. The CDR3, as DNA: TGTGCCAGCAGTGCCGGGACAGGGAACTATGGCTACACCTTC.

This clone occurred once. The CDR3 loop reads CASSPVPAGGTDTQYF. The CDR3 coding sequence is TGTGCCAGCAGCCCCGTACCAGCGGGGGGCACAGATACGCAGTATTTT. The chain carries TRBV11-2 and TRBJ2-3, with 8 bases that match TRBD2. From germline, CDR1 is SGHAT and CDR2 FQNNGV. The ends lost 5 bases at V and 1 base at J; junction bases unmatched: 8. This CDR3 has 16 residues.

The J gene is TRBJ2-1, the V gene TRBV2; D might be TRBD2 (5 bases). V lost 4 bases to trimming and J lost 0 bases, with 10 bases between them. Germline V gene lookup returns CDR1 SNHLY and CDR2 FYNNEI. The CDR3 has 15 amino acids. Written as DNA, the CDR3 is TGTGCCAGCAGTGTTCTAGCTAGCTCCTACAATGAGCAGTTCTTC. This gives the protein CASSVLASSYNEQFF.

J is TRBJ2-7 and V is TRBV5-5; D is ambiguous. CDR3 length: 15 residues. The V gene's germline CDR1 is SGHKS and CDR2 YYEKEE (reference sequence). With 5 bases removed from V and 0 bases from J, the gap between germline ends came to 15 bases. The CDR3 nucleotides are TGTGCCAGCAGGCTTGCGGTCAGCAGCTCCTACGAGCAGTACGTC. Translation gives CASRLAVSSSYEQYV.

This clone showed up just once. V and J are TRBV6-5 and TRBJ2-1; 8 bases line up with TRBD1. V lost 2 bases and J lost 16; bases outside the gene matches: 7. Looked up from germline, CDR1 is MNHEY and CDR2 is SVGAGI. This CDR3 is built from 12 residues. This CDR3 is CASSYRGQDLFF. In nucleotides, the CDR3 is TGTGCCAGCAGTTACAGGGGACAGGACCTATTCTTC.

The chain couples TRBV5-4 to TRBJ2-7, with TRBD1 identical over 10 bases. The trim removed 7 bases at V and 5 bases at J, leaving 6 bases unmatched. CDR3 length: 13 residues. Germline values: CDR1 SGHNT, CDR2 YYREEE (reference sequence). CDR3 region: CASGRQGADEQYV. CDR3 nucleotide sequence: TGTGCCAGCGGACGACAGGGGGCGGACGAGCAGTACGTC.

The chain links TRBV5-1 to TRBJ2-3, with TRBD2 matching over 7 bases. V lost 6 bases and J lost 3; bases outside the gene matches: 10. CDR1 and CDR2 from the germline V gene are SGHRS and YFSETQ. The CDR3 extends over 15 amino acids. CDR3 residues: CASTFSGSGTDTQYF. The CDR3 DNA follows: TGCGCCAGCACCTTTAGCGGGTCGGGAACAGATACGCAGTATTTT. Full variable domain (missing parts from reference TRBV5-1 and TRBJ2-3): KAGVTQTPRYLIKTRGQQVTLSCSPISGHRSVSWYQQTPGQGLQFLFEYFSETQRNKGNFPGRFSGRQFSNSRSEMNVSTLELGDSALYLCASTFSGSGTDTQYFGPGTRLTVL.

This chain connects TRBV2 to TRBJ2-1; maybe TRBD1 (7 bases). CDR1 SNHLY and CDR2 FYNNEI come from the germline V gene. The V end was cut by 11 bases, the J end by 4 bases, with 15 bases between. The CDR3 is 13 amino acids. CDR3 residues: CASRGTDYNEQFF. The CDR3 DNA follows: TGTGCCTCCCGGGGGACAGATTACAATGAGCAGTTCTTC.

The chain has TRBV27 and TRBJ2-1; 10 bases are a match to TRBD1. This CDR3 is built from 15 residues. From germline, CDR1 is MNHEY and CDR2 SMNVEV (reference sequence). Trimming cost V 1 base and J 6 bases; bases outside gene matches: 3. The DNA of the CDR3 is TGTGCCAGCAGTTTATTGGGACAGGGGAGCAATGAGCAGTTCTTC. It is translated as CASSLLGQGSNEQFF.

CDR3 bases: TGTGCCAGCAGTTACTCGAGCGGGGGAGGAGTGAATGGCTACACCTTC. Its translation: CASSYSSGGGVNGYTF. The chain recombines TRBV6-5 with TRBJ1-2; D possibly corresponds to TRBD1 (5 bases). Trimming shortened V by 0 bases and J by 6 bases, and 17 bases separated the two germline ends. Germline V gives CDR1 MNHEY, CDR2 SVGAGI. The CDR3 extends over 16 amino acids.